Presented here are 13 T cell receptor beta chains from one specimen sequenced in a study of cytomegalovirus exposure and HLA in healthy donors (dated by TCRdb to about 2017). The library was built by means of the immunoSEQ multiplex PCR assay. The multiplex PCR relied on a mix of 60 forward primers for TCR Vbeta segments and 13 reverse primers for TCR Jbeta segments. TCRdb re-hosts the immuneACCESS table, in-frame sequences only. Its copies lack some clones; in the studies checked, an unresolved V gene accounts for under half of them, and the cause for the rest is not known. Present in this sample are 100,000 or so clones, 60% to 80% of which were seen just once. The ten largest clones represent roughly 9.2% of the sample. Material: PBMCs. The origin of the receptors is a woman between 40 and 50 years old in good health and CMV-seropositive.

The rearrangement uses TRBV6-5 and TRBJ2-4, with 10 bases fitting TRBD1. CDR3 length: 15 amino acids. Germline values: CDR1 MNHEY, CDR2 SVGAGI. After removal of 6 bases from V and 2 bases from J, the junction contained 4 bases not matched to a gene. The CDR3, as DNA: TGTGCCAGCAGCAGACAGGGGGCATCCAAAAACATTCAGTACTTC. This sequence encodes CASSRQGASKNIQYF.

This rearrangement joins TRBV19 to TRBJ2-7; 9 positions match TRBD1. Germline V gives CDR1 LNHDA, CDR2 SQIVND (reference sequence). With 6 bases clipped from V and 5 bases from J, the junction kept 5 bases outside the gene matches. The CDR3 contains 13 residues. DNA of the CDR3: TGTGCCAGTAGGGGACAGGGCGTCCACGAGCAGTACTTC. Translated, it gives CASRGQGVHEQYF.

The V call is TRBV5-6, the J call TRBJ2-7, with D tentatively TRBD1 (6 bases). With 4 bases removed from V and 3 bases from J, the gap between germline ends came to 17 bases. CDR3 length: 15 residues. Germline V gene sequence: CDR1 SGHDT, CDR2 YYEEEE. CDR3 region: CASSIRPAGDYEQYF. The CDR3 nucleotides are TGTGCCAGCAGCATTCGTCCCGCAGGGGACTACGAGCAGTACTTC.

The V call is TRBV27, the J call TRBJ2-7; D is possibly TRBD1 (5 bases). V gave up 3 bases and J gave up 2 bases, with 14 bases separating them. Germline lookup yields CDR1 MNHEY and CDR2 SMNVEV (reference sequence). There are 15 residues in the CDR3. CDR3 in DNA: TGTGCCAGCAGTTTGATGACAGCAGTCCCCTACGAGCAGTACTTC. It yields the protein CASSLMTAVPYEQYF.

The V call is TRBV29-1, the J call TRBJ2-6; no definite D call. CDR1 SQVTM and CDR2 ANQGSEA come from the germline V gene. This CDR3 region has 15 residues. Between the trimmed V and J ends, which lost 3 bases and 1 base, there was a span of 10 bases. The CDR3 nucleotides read TGCAGCGTTGAGTCTGGAGTTTCTGGGGCCAACGTCCTGACTTTC. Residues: CSVESGVSGANVLTF.

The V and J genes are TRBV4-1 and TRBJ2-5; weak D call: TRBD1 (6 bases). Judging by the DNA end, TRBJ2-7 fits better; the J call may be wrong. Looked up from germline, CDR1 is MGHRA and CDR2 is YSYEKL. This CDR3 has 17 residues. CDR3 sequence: CASSQDRGINRVHEQYF. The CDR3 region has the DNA TGCGCCAGCAGCCAAGATCGGGGCATTAACAGGGTCCACGAGCAGTACTTC.

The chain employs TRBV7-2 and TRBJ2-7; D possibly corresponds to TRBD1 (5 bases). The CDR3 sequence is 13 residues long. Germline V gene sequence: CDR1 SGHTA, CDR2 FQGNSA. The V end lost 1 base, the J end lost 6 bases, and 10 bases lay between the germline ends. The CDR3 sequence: CASSLDAGIEQYF. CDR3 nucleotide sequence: TGTGCCAGCAGCTTAGATGCAGGGATCGAGCAGTACTTC.

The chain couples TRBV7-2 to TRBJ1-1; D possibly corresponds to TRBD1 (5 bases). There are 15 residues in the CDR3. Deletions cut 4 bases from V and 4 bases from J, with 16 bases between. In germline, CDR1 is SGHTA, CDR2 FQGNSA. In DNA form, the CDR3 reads TGTGCCAGCAGCTCACAGGCCTCCTTATCCACTGAAGCTTTCTTT. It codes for CASSSQASLSTEAFF.

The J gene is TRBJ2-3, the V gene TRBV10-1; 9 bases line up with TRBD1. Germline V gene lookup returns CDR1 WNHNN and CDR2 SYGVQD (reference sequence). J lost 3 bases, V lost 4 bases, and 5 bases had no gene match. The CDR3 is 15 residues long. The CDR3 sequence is CASSGDRVRTDTQYF. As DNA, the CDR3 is TGCGCCAGCAGTGGGGACAGGGTCAGAACAGATACGCAGTATTTT.

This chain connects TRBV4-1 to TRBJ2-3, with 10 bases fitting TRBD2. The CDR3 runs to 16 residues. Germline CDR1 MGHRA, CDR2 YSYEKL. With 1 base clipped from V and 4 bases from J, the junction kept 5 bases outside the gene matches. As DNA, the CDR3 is TGCGCCAGCAGCCAAGGGTCTAGCGGGAGCTCAGATACGCAGTATTTT. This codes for CASSQGSSGSSDTQYF.

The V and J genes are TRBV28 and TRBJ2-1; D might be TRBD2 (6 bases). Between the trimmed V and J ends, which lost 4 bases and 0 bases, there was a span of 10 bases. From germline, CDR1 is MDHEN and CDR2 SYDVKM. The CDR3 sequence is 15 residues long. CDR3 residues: CASSSSGSSYNEQFF. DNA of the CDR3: TGTGCCAGCAGTTCGTCCGGGAGCTCCTACAATGAGCAGTTCTTC.

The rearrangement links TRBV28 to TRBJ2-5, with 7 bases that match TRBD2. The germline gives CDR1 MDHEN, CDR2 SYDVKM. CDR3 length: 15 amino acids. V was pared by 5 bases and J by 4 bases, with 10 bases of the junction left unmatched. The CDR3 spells CASSKWWGGGETQYF. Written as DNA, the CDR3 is TGTGCCAGCAGTAAATGGTGGGGGGGAGGAGAGACCCAGTACTTC.

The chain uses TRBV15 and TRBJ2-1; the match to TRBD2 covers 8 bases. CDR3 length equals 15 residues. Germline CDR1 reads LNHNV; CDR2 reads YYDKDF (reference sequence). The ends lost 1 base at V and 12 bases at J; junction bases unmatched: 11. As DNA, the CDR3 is TGTGCCACCAGCAGAGCCACTAGCGGAGATCATGGGCAGTTCTTC. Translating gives CATSRATSGDHGQFF.